This T cell receptor beta chain was sequenced for a study of cytotoxic CD8 clonotypes in ibrutinib-treated CLL (dated by TCRdb to the early 2020s). Regarding the complete study: The cohort had 11 relapsed/refractory and under 16 treatment-naive patients; roughly 17 were IGHV unmutated. Partial responses were observed in approximately 24 patients and complete responses in 2; after a median follow-up of 68 months, remission was maintained in around 14 patients and progression was observed in around twelve. The response samples were drawn at a median of approximately 11 months into treatment, with a range of roughly 6 to 36 months. Every sample from remission and from progressive disease was obtained while the patients were still on ibrutinib. Cryopreserved peripheral blood mononuclear cells were obtained before treatment, at response, and at either sustained remission or disease progression. On average, each sample yielded 270,000 or so productive templates and tens of thousands of productive rearrangements. Longitudinal samples were obtainable from about 30% of the roughly 90 participants in the trial.

The label giving this sample's time point can be read as: roughly 12 months on ibrutinib. For TCR beta library preparation, about 2 micrograms of genomic DNA was extracted from cryopreserved PBMCs. Longitudinal blood samples from CLL patients on ibrutinib monotherapy underwent high-throughput TCR beta sequencing. Patients were enrolled in a phase 2 open-label single-center ibrutinib monotherapy trial. Comments on this clone: No cognate antigen has been identified for it. No qualities accompany the bases; no much larger clone lies one base away.

Trimming costs V 5 bases and J 8 bases, and their ends lie 10 bases apart. Taken from cysteine to phenylalanine, the CDR3 has 12 residues. The kept DNA is CDR3 alone, 36 bases in frame from the first base. CDR1 MNHNY and CDR2 SVGAGI were looked up in the germline V gene (reference sequence). A MiSeq instrument was used for deep resolution sequencing, which targeted depths ranging from 1 in 1 million up to 1 in 200,000 T cells, with coverage averaging 10x for each clonotype. TCR beta libraries were generated with the immunoSEQ hsTCRB Kit. The paper's data handling went like this. Data were analyzed with ImmunoSEQ Data Assistant and ImmunoSEQ Analyzer, with V, D and J genes assigned per IMGT definitions. Clonality, with values ranging from 0 to 1, was calculated as one minus the normalized Shannon entropy of productive rearrangement frequencies. Public clonotype analysis was restricted to overrepresented clonotypes comprising at least 0.05% of each patient's repertoire. Repertoires from 10 to 15 age-matched healthy donors in immuneACCESS were used as clonality controls. This immuneACCESS table, as held by TCRdb, lists in-frame sequences with V and J called but not all clones. Of the missing ones, under half trace to an unresolved V gene in checked studies; the others have no known cause. D and trimming come from the DNA, and the V and J calls and clone size come from that table. The sample yields about 50,000 clones; approximately 50% were counted once. Approximately 32% of the sample goes to the ten largest clones.

The full study reports these points: Sampling times were not matched between patients in sustained remission and patients whose disease was progressing, and lymph node repertoires were not examined. Public clonotypes were found to be uncommon and were observed to contract or remain stable during treatment; the increase in clonality was shown to reflect expansion of private clonotypes at ibrutinib response. Clonality increased at ibrutinib response, stayed stable in sustained remission, and fell back toward baseline at progression. At baseline, clonality was higher than in age-matched healthy donors and showed a strong correlation with circulating CD8+ T-cell counts.

The input for sequencing was PBMCs, taken after 12 months of ibrutinib treatment. The TCR comes from a human donor with chronic lymphocytic leukemia. The chain couples TRBV6-6 to TRBJ2-1; confidence is insufficient to name the D gene. At the DNA level, the sequence is TGTGCCAGCAGTCCTAGGTTTGATGAGCAGTTCTTC. Its protein is CASSPRFDEQFF.